Listed below are T cell receptor beta chains from one sample, sequenced in a study of cytomegalovirus exposure and HLA in healthy donors. Assay: immunoSEQ multiplex PCR; the TCRdb copy retains only in-frame clones and omits some. The sample features about 39,000 clones, with over 3% in its top ten. Sequencing was done on a sample of PBMCs. The source of these receptors is a woman younger than 45 in good health and CMV-seropositive. Each CDR3 is given with its conserved first and last residue. A D gene is named only where the DNA matches it firmly.

CDR3aa: CASSLGMWGDPGEQYF
CDR3nt: TGTGCCAGCAGCTTAGGGATGTGGGGGGACCCGGGGGAGCAGTACTTC
d_gene: .
v_gene: TRBV7-6
j_gene: TRBJ2-5

CDR3aa: CASGLTGNSYEQYF
CDR3nt: TGTGCCAGCGGATTAACAGGGAACTCCTACGAGCAGTACTTC
d_gene: .
v_gene: TRBV6-1
j_gene: TRBJ2-7

CDR3aa: CASSSRSNEKLFF
CDR3nt: TGTGCCAGCAGCTCCAGGTCTAATGAAAAACTGTTTTTT
d_gene: .
v_gene: TRBV11-1
j_gene: TRBJ1-4

CDR3aa: CASSFGQGWTEAFF
CDR3nt: TGTGCCAGCAGCTTCGGACAGGGGTGGACTGAAGCTTTCTTT
d_gene: TRBD1
v_gene: TRBV27
j_gene: TRBJ1-1

CDR3aa: CASSQRPESTDTQYF
CDR3nt: TGTGCCAGCAGCCAACGTCCGGAGAGCACAGATACGCAGTATTTT
d_gene: .
v_gene: TRBV4-2
j_gene: TRBJ2-3

CDR3aa: CAGGQGNEQYF
CDR3nt: TGTGCCGGAGGACAGGGAAACGAGCAGTACTTC
d_gene: TRBD1
v_gene: TRBV7-9
j_gene: TRBJ2-7

CDR3aa: CASSRQGWDEKLFF
CDR3nt: TGTGCCAGCAGCCGACAGGGTTGGGATGAAAAACTGTTTTTT
d_gene: TRBD1
v_gene: TRBV27
j_gene: TRBJ1-4

CDR3aa: CASSYSRWGETDTQYF
CDR3nt: TGTGCCAGCAGTTACTCGCGGTGGGGGGAGACAGATACGCAGTATTTT
d_gene: .
v_gene: TRBV6-5
j_gene: TRBJ2-3

CDR3aa: CASSVGAGTQETQYF
CDR3nt: TGCGCCAGCAGCGTGGGGGCAGGTACCCAAGAGACCCAGTACTTC
d_gene: .
v_gene: TRBV5-1
j_gene: TRBJ2-5

CDR3aa: CSVRPAGLTEQFF
CDR3nt: TGCAGCGTGCGGCCGGCGGGTTTGACTGAGCAGTTCTTC
d_gene: .
v_gene: TRBV29-1
j_gene: TRBJ2-1

CDR3aa: CASSVEQAAVGEQYF
CDR3nt: TGTGCCAGCAGTGTAGAACAGGCTGCGGTGGGAGAGCAGTACTTC
d_gene: .
v_gene: TRBV2
j_gene: TRBJ2-7

CDR3aa: CASSADSENVPFF
CDR3nt: TGTGCCAGCTCAGCGGACTCGGAAAACGTCCCTTTCTTT
d_gene: .
v_gene: TRBV18
j_gene: TRBJ1-1

CDR3aa: CASSLLPRGDYGYTF
CDR3nt: TGCGCCAGCAGCTTGCTCCCCCGGGGAGACTATGGCTACACCTTC
d_gene: .
v_gene: TRBV5-1
j_gene: TRBJ1-2

CDR3aa: CASSMTGRPNTEAFF
CDR3nt: TGTGCCAGTAGTATGACAGGTAGGCCGAACACTGAAGCTTTCTTT
d_gene: .
v_gene: TRBV19
j_gene: TRBJ1-1

CDR3aa: CASGRLRESPLHF
CDR3nt: TGTGCCAGCGGCAGACTTCGGGAGTCACCCCTCCACTTT
d_gene: .
v_gene: TRBV13
j_gene: TRBJ1-6

CDR3aa: CASSPTRTAYGYTF
CDR3nt: TGTGCCAGTAGTCCTACTCGCACCGCCTATGGCTACACCTTC
d_gene: .
v_gene: TRBV19
j_gene: TRBJ1-2

CDR3aa: CASSARRGAGNSPLHF
CDR3nt: TGTGCCAGCAGCGCACGGCGGGGGGCTGGGAATTCACCCCTCCACTTT
d_gene: .
v_gene: TRBV7-9
j_gene: TRBJ1-6

CDR3aa: CASSSGDGGTEAFF
CDR3nt: TGCGCCAGCAGCTCGGGGGACGGCGGGACTGAAGCTTTCTTT
d_gene: .
v_gene: TRBV5-1
j_gene: TRBJ1-1

CDR3aa: CAWSPGAYGYTF
CDR3nt: TGTGCCTGGAGTCCAGGGGCCTATGGCTACACCTTC
d_gene: .
v_gene: TRBV30
j_gene: TRBJ1-2

CDR3aa: CAGKRDRGRVGGYTF
CDR3nt: TGTGCCGGGAAGAGGGACAGGGGGCGCGTCGGAGGCTACACCTTC
d_gene: TRBD1
v_gene: TRBV30
j_gene: TRBJ1-2

CDR3aa: CASSLSRLTREQYF
CDR3nt: TGTGCCAGCAGTTTATCAAGACTTACGCGCGAGCAGTACTTC
d_gene: .
v_gene: TRBV27
j_gene: TRBJ2-7

CDR3aa: CASSSSGGNEKLFF
CDR3nt: TGTGCCAGCAGTTCCAGCGGGGGTAATGAAAAACTGTTTTTT
d_gene: .
v_gene: TRBV6-6
j_gene: TRBJ1-4

CDR3aa: CASSTDKGGPAGAGELFF
CDR3nt: TGCGCCAGCAGCACCGACAAGGGGGGGCCCGCGGGGGCCGGGGAGCTGTTTTTT
d_gene: .
v_gene: TRBV5-1
j_gene: TRBJ2-2

CDR3aa: CASSPPGTGQGLDPFYGYTF
CDR3nt: TGTGCCAGCTCACCACCGGGCACGGGACAGGGGCTCGACCCGTTCTATGGCTACACCTTC
d_gene: TRBD1
v_gene: TRBV18
j_gene: TRBJ1-2

CDR3aa: CASSLQGVNGYTF
CDR3nt: TGTGCCAGCAGCTTGCAGGGGGTGAATGGCTACACCTTC
d_gene: TRBD1
v_gene: TRBV5-6
j_gene: TRBJ1-2

CDR3aa: CASSPAQRLYGYTF
CDR3nt: TGTGCCAGCAGCCCCGCCCAAAGACTCTATGGCTACACCTTC
d_gene: .
v_gene: TRBV7-8
j_gene: TRBJ1-2

CDR3aa: CASRSGGQTGELFF
CDR3nt: TGTGCCAGCCGCTCTGGGGGCCAAACCGGGGAGCTGTTTTTT
d_gene: .
v_gene: TRBV6-6
j_gene: TRBJ2-2

CDR3aa: CASDPTGANEQFF
CDR3nt: TGTGCTAGTGATCCGACAGGGGCGAATGAGCAGTTCTTC
d_gene: TRBD1
v_gene: TRBV12-5
j_gene: TRBJ2-1

CDR3aa: CASNHQAFTDTQYF
CDR3nt: TGTGCCAGTAATCATCAGGCATTCACAGATACGCAGTATTTT
d_gene: .
v_gene: TRBV19
j_gene: TRBJ2-3

CDR3aa: CASSEGGSSYNEQFF
CDR3nt: TGTGCCAGCAGTGAGGGGGGGAGCTCCTACAATGAGCAGTTCTTC
d_gene: TRBD2
v_gene: TRBV6-1
j_gene: TRBJ2-1

CDR3aa: CASSLAGSPTDTQYF
CDR3nt: TGCGCCAGCAGCTTGGCGGGTTCGCCCACAGATACGCAGTATTTT
d_gene: .
v_gene: TRBV5-1
j_gene: TRBJ2-3

CDR3aa: CSVDGQGTDTQYF
CDR3nt: TGCAGCGTTGACGGACAGGGTACAGATACGCAGTATTTT
d_gene: TRBD1
v_gene: TRBV29-1
j_gene: TRBJ2-3

CDR3aa: CASSASRDRARKQPQHF
CDR3nt: TGTGCCAGCAGCGCCAGCAGGGACAGGGCTCGAAAGCAGCCCCAGCATTTT
d_gene: TRBD1
v_gene: TRBV7-8
j_gene: TRBJ1-5

CDR3aa: CASSQAKASGGAMETQYF
CDR3nt: TGCGCCAGCAGCCAAGCGAAGGCTAGCGGGGGGGCCATGGAGACCCAGTACTTC
d_gene: TRBD2
v_gene: TRBV4-1
j_gene: TRBJ2-5

CDR3aa: CASSVARTGINQPQHF
CDR3nt: TGTGCCAGCAGTGTTGCCCGGACAGGGATCAATCAGCCCCAGCATTTT
d_gene: TRBD1
v_gene: TRBV2
j_gene: TRBJ1-5

CDR3aa: CASRTYRGKGNQPQHF
CDR3nt: TGTGCCAGCAGGACTTACAGGGGTAAGGGCAATCAGCCCCAGCATTTT
d_gene: TRBD1
v_gene: TRBV27
j_gene: TRBJ1-5

CDR3aa: CASEGKEREETQYF
CDR3nt: TGTGCCAGCGAGGGGAAGGAGCGGGAAGAGACCCAGTACTTC
d_gene: .
v_gene: TRBV6-1
j_gene: TRBJ2-5

CDR3aa: CAWSKAGWDGYTF
CDR3nt: TGTGCCTGGAGTAAGGCGGGGTGGGATGGCTACACCTTC
d_gene: .
v_gene: TRBV30
j_gene: TRBJ1-2

CDR3aa: CASINLRGLSTEAFF
CDR3nt: TGTGCCAGCATCAATCTAAGGGGCCTGAGCACTGAAGCTTTCTTT
d_gene: .
v_gene: TRBV28
j_gene: TRBJ1-1

CDR3aa: CATLDRKETQYF
CDR3nt: TGTGCCACCCTCGACAGGAAGGAGACCCAGTACTTC
d_gene: .
v_gene: TRBV2
j_gene: TRBJ2-5

CDR3aa: CASSSGLGNTIYF
CDR3nt: TGTGCCAGCAGCTCCGGGTTGGGAAACACCATATATTTT
d_gene: .
v_gene: TRBV9
j_gene: TRBJ1-3

CDR3aa: CASSEGGQGVNYGYTF
CDR3nt: TGTGCCAGCAGTGAAGGAGGACAGGGGGTAAACTATGGCTACACCTTC
d_gene: TRBD1
v_gene: TRBV6-1
j_gene: TRBJ1-2

CDR3aa: CASSYSYSPFEGYTF
CDR3nt: TGTGCCAGCAGTTACTCGTACAGTCCGTTTGAAGGCTACACCTTC
d_gene: .
v_gene: TRBV6-5
j_gene: TRBJ1-2

CDR3aa: CAWSPDRGLGIAEAFF
CDR3nt: TGTGCCTGGAGCCCTGACAGGGGCCTCGGAATAGCTGAAGCTTTCTTT
d_gene: TRBD1
v_gene: TRBV30
j_gene: TRBJ1-1

CDR3aa: CASSQDRGTPYEQYF
CDR3nt: TGCGCCAGCAGCCAAGACCGGGGGACGCCCTACGAGCAGTACTTC
d_gene: .
v_gene: TRBV4-1
j_gene: TRBJ2-7

CDR3aa: CASSPGQGAPYEQYF
CDR3nt: TGCGCCAGCAGCCCCGGACAGGGGGCGCCGTACGAGCAGTACTTC
d_gene: TRBD1
v_gene: TRBV5-1
j_gene: TRBJ2-7

CDR3aa: CASSERSHTEAFF
CDR3nt: TGTGCCAGCAGTGAGAGATCCCACACTGAAGCTTTCTTT
d_gene: .
v_gene: TRBV2
j_gene: TRBJ1-1

CDR3aa: CASSEGAAFGYGYTF
CDR3nt: TGTGCCAGCAGTGAAGGGGCAGCTTTTGGCTATGGCTACACCTTC
d_gene: .
v_gene: TRBV6-1
j_gene: TRBJ1-2

CDR3aa: CASRGDRGRPDTQYF
CDR3nt: TGTGCCAGCAGGGGGGACAGGGGGCGCCCAGATACGCAGTATTTT
d_gene: TRBD1
v_gene: TRBV6-1
j_gene: TRBJ2-3

CDR3aa: CASSLERAGTDTQYF
CDR3nt: TGCGCCAGCAGCTTGGAGCGGGCCGGCACAGATACGCAGTATTTT
d_gene: .
v_gene: TRBV5-1
j_gene: TRBJ2-3

CDR3aa: CASSPGTYNEQFF
CDR3nt: TGTGCCAGCAGTCCAGGGACCTACAATGAGCAGTTCTTC
d_gene: .
v_gene: TRBV27
j_gene: TRBJ2-1

CDR3aa: CASSQGLAGAYEQYF
CDR3nt: TGTGCCAGCAGCCAAGGACTAGCGGGAGCCTACGAGCAGTACTTC
d_gene: TRBD2
v_gene: TRBV4-2
j_gene: TRBJ2-7

CDR3aa: CASSLDLVEAFF
CDR3nt: TGCGCCAGCAGCTTGGACTTAGTTGAAGCTTTCTTT
d_gene: .
v_gene: TRBV5-1
j_gene: TRBJ1-1

CDR3aa: CASSFGPRVQFF
CDR3nt: TGTGCCAGCAGCTTTGGTCCGCGGGTGCAGTTCTTC
d_gene: .
v_gene: TRBV7-9
j_gene: TRBJ2-1

CDR3aa: CASSYSRRVNYGYTF
CDR3nt: TGTGCCAGCAGTTACTCGAGGCGGGTAAACTATGGCTACACCTTC
d_gene: .
v_gene: TRBV6-5
j_gene: TRBJ1-2

CDR3aa: CASSSGGANYGYTF
CDR3nt: TGTGCCAGCAGCTCCGGGGGAGCTAACTATGGCTACACCTTC
d_gene: .
v_gene: TRBV7-6
j_gene: TRBJ1-2

CDR3aa: CASSPTGGRTYEQYF
CDR3nt: TGCGCCAGCAGCCCTACAGGGGGCAGAACCTACGAGCAGTACTTC
d_gene: TRBD1
v_gene: TRBV5-1
j_gene: TRBJ2-7

CDR3aa: CASSTTPSIATEAFF
CDR3nt: TGTGCCAGCAGTACCACCCCGTCGATAGCCACTGAAGCTTTCTTT
d_gene: .
v_gene: TRBV27
j_gene: TRBJ1-1

CDR3aa: CASSLERTGSGNEQFF
CDR3nt: TGTGCCAGCAGCTTAGAGAGGACAGGGTCCGGTAATGAGCAGTTCTTC
d_gene: TRBD1
v_gene: TRBV11-3
j_gene: TRBJ2-1

CDR3aa: CASSLRTTADTQYF
CDR3nt: TGTGCCAGCAGCTTGAGGACTACAGCAGATACGCAGTATTTT
d_gene: .
v_gene: TRBV5-6
j_gene: TRBJ2-3